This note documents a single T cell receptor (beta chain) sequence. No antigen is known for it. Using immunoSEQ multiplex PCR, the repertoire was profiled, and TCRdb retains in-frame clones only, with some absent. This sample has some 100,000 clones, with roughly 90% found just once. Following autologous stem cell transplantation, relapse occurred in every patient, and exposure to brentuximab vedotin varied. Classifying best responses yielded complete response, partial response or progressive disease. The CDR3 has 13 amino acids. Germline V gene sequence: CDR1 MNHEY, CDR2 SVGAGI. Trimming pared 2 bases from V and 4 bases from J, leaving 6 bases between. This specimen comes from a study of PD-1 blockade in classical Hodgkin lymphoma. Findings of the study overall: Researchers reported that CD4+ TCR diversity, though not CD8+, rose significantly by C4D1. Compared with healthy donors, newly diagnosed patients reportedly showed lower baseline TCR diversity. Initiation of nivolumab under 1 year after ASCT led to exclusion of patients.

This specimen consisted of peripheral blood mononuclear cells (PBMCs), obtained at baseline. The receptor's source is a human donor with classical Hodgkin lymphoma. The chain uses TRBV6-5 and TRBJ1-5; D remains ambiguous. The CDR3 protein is CASSYSLNQPQHF. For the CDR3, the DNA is TGTGCCAGCAGTTACAGCTTAAATCAGCCCCAGCATTTT.